Following are 22 T cell receptor beta chains from one sample sequenced in a study of blood T cells in healthy people across ages. A second PCR, run for about 7 to 11 cycles, used a sample-barcoded 5' primer plus a J-beta primer mix. One entry per CDR3 protein, called by TCRdb with MiXCR from the 5' RACE reads. The table includes 1.5 million to 2 million distinct CDR3 sequences, roughly 28% detected once. The material sequenced was blood. Source of these receptors: a woman in her 30s in good health.

J is TRBJ2-1 and V is TRBV5-1, with 7 bases aligning to TRBD2. The CDR3 totals 16 residues. Germline loops: CDR1 SGHRS, CDR2 YFSETQ. V shed 0 bases and J 9 bases; nucleotides not matched to a gene: 12. This chain's CDR3 is CASSLDPTSWRAEQFF. CDR3 coding DNA: TGCGCCAGCAGCTTGGACCCGACTAGCTGGAGGGCTGAGCAGTTCTTC.

This clonotype was observed a few times. The rearrangement links TRBV7-2 to TRBJ2-5; D remains unclear. V was clipped by 5 bases and J by 2 bases, with 9 bases between them. This CDR3 has 13 amino acids. CDR1 and CDR2 from the germline V gene are SGHTA and FQGNSA. The CDR3 DNA reads TGTGCCAGCAGCGACCCCGGGCAAGAGACCCAGTACTTC. Translated, it gives CASSDPGQETQYF.

The V gene is TRBV20-1, the J gene TRBJ1-6, with a tentative D call TRBD1 (5 bases). The V gene's germline CDR1 is DFQATT and CDR2 SNEGSKA (reference sequence). This CDR3 contains 13 residues. With 5 bases removed from V and 2 bases from J, the gap between germline ends came to 7 bases. In nucleotides, the CDR3 is TGCAGTGCTGGGACGGCCTATAATTCACCCCTCCACTTT. Its protein product is CSAGTAYNSPLHF.

This clonotype was counted a few times. The chain couples TRBV5-1 to TRBJ1-4; no clear D gene. Looked up from germline, CDR1 is SGHRS and CDR2 is YFSETQ. CDR3 length: 16 residues. The V gene lost 4 bases and the J gene lost 5 bases, with 18 bases spanning the gap. This chain's CDR3 is CASSPTGGETNEKLFF. The CDR3 coding sequence is TGCGCCAGCAGCCCTACGGGCGGGGAGACGAATGAAAAACTGTTTTTT. Using reference TRBV5-1 and TRBJ1-4 for the parts outside the CDR3, the full variable domain is KAGVTQTPRYLIKTRGQQVTLSCSPISGHRSVSWYQQTPGQGLQFLFEYFSETQRNKGNFPGRFSGRQFSNSRSEMNVSTLELGDSALYLCASSPTGGETNEKLFFGSGTQLSVL.

This clonotype has just a few counts. The CDR3 DNA follows: TGTGCCAGCAGTTACGGGGAAAGGGTTAAAGCGGTTAATGGCTACACCTTC. Encoded protein: CASSYGERVKAVNGYTF. The rearrangement joins TRBV6-5 to TRBJ1-2; D gene ambiguous. Germline V gene data show CDR1 as MNHEY and CDR2 as SVGAGI. This CDR3 is 17 amino acids long. V lost 2 bases to trimming and J lost 6 bases, with 22 bases between them.

V and J are TRBV3-1 and TRBJ2-1; 7 positions match TRBD2. The ends lost 4 bases at V and 9 bases at J; junction bases unmatched: 12. The CDR3 totals 15 residues. CDR1 LGHDT and CDR2 YNNKEL come from the germline V gene (reference sequence). Here the CDR3 reads CASSLTGGGGGEQFF. The CDR3 DNA sequence: TGTGCCAGCAGCCTCACTGGGGGGGGAGGAGGTGAGCAGTTCTTC.

This clonotype was detected only a few times. The V call is TRBV20-1, the J call TRBJ2-1; weak D call: TRBD1 (5 bases). In germline, CDR1 is DFQATT, CDR2 SNEGSKA (reference sequence). The CDR3 runs 13 residues. The V gene lost 1 base and the J gene lost 7 bases, with 11 bases spanning the gap. The CDR3 sequence: CSARVTANNEQFF. CDR3 sequence (DNA): TGCAGTGCTAGAGTGACAGCGAATAATGAGCAGTTCTTC.

The chain carries TRBV29-1 and TRBJ1-2; TRBD1 aligns across 7 bases. Germline CDR1 reads SQVTM; CDR2 reads ANQGSEA. CDR3 size: 16 residues. With 1 base clipped from V and 5 bases from J, the junction kept 13 bases outside the gene matches. The CDR3 loop reads CSVEVGQGVSRYGYTF. DNA of the CDR3: TGCAGCGTTGAAGTGGGCCAGGGGGTTTCCCGTTATGGCTACACCTTC.

The chain combines TRBV7-2 with TRBJ2-7; 7 bases align to TRBD2. Germline CDR1 is SGHTA and CDR2 is FQGNSA. V shed 1 base and J 3 bases; nucleotides not matched to a gene: 9. This CDR3 region has 16 residues. The CDR3 loop reads CASSLGPREFVYEQYF. CDR3 coding DNA: TGTGCCAGCAGCTTAGGCCCGCGGGAGTTCGTCTACGAGCAGTACTTC.

CDR3 sequence (DNA): TGTGCCAGCAGTTACAACCTCAATATGAACACTGAAGCTTTCTTT. Its translation: CASSYNLNMNTEAFF. The chain couples TRBV6-6 to TRBJ1-1; D is unclear. Germline CDR1 MNHNY, CDR2 SVGAGI (reference sequence). Trimming removed 2 bases at V and 0 bases at J, with 10 bases between. The CDR3 contains 15 residues.

This clonotype has a single count. The V and J genes are TRBV12-3 or TRBV12-4 and TRBJ2-1; a weak D match, TRBD2 (6 bases). The J call may be in error: the DNA end matches TRBJ2-7 better. The CDR3 is 15 amino acids. The CDR3 region has the DNA TGTGCCAGCAGTCCGCCGGGACTCCCTTACAATGAGCAGTACTTC. Protein sequence: CASSPPGLPYNEQYF.

The chain is built from TRBV29-1 and TRBJ2-1, with TRBD1 as a possible D gene (5 bases). The J call may be incorrect, as the DNA end agrees better with TRBJ2-7. From germline, CDR1 is SQVTM and CDR2 ANQGSEA. This CDR3 comprises 13 residues. DNA of the CDR3: TGCAGCGTTACCGAGACAGAGTACAATGAGCAGTACTTC. Translated, it gives CSVTETEYNEQYF.

The chain has TRBV28 and TRBJ2-7, with D unresolved. This CDR3 region has 15 residues. CDR1 and CDR2 from the germline V gene are MDHEN and SYDVKM. Trimming left V 3 bases short and J 3 bases short, with 15 bases between. The CDR3 loop reads CASSFSMGYNYEQYF. CDR3 bases: TGTGCCAGCAGTTTCAGTATGGGGTATAACTACGAGCAGTACTTC.

Ten or more counts support this clonotype. The chain carries TRBV10-3 and TRBJ1-5, with D maybe TRBD1 (6 bases). Trimming removed 6 bases at V and 6 bases at J, with 18 bases between. Germline V gene lookup returns CDR1 ENHRY and CDR2 SYGVKD. The CDR3 runs to 15 residues. The CDR3 DNA is TGTGCCATCAGCGATGCCAAAGGGGGTGGTCAGCCCCAGCATTTT. Its translation is CAISDAKGGGQPQHF.

This clonotype was counted only a few times. The chain has TRBV12-3 or TRBV12-4 and TRBJ1-2, with D unresolved. Deletions cut 6 bases from V and 4 bases from J, with 21 bases between. The CDR3 is 16 residues long. The CDR3 DNA is TGTGCCAGCAGCTACGCCAAGAGGCTCAGCTTCTATGGCTACACCTTC. It encodes CASSYAKRLSFYGYTF.

In its sample, this clonotype was seen a few times. V gene TRBV11-2 combines with J gene TRBJ2-5, with 9 bases fitting TRBD2. The CDR3 runs 16 residues. Germline V gene data show CDR1 as SGHAT and CDR2 as FQNNGV. V gave up 1 base and J gave up 0 bases; unmatched junction bases: 3. The CDR3 DNA reads TGTGCCAGCAGCTTAGCGCTAGCGGGGAACCAAGAGACCCAGTACTTC. Protein sequence: CASSLALAGNQETQYF.

This clonotype was seen at least ten times. V gene TRBV11-2 combines with J gene TRBJ2-7; D may match TRBD1 or TRBD2 (5 bases each). The CDR3 is 15 residues long. Germline V gene lookup returns CDR1 SGHAT and CDR2 FQNNGV. Trimming shortened V by 0 bases and J by 6 bases, and 15 bases separated the two germline ends. CDR3 in DNA: TGTGCCAGCAGCTTAGATCCCGGGTCGGGGCGCGAGCAGTACTTC. This translates into CASSLDPGSGREQYF.

This chain connects TRBV15 to TRBJ2-7; D call uncertain. This CDR3 comprises 13 residues. Germline CDR1 LNHNV, CDR2 YYDKDF (reference sequence). Trimming shortened V by 3 bases and J by 2 bases, and 8 bases separated the two germline ends. For the CDR3, the DNA is TGTGCCACCAGCAGTTCAGAGGCCTACGAGCAGTACTTC. Residues: CATSSSEAYEQYF.

In the case of this clonotype: The junction and the germline gene differ at one end; a read error may be behind it. The chain recombines TRBV4-2 with TRBJ2-7; 7 bases are a match to TRBD2. CDR1 and CDR2 from the germline V gene are LGHNA and YNFKEQ. The CDR3 spans 16 residues. For the CDR3, the DNA is TGTGCCGGCAGCCAGCGATGGCGGGAGAGCTCCTACGAGCAGTACTTC. Its protein product is CAGSQRWRESSYEQYF.

The sample holds a few counts of this clonotype. J is TRBJ2-1 and V is TRBV20-1, with D perhaps assigned TRBD1 or TRBD2 (5 bases each). The CDR3 sequence is 15 residues long. Trimming shortened V by 1 base and J by 4 bases, and 14 bases separated the two germline ends. CDR1 and CDR2 from the germline V gene are DFQATT and SNEGSKA (reference sequence). CDR3 bases: TGCAGTGCTAGAGTGGGGGAGACTTTATACAATGAGCAGTTCTTC. Its protein is CSARVGETLYNEQFF.

The V call is TRBV29-1, the J call TRBJ1-3; D gene ambiguous. This CDR3 is built from 13 residues. In germline, CDR1 is SQVTM, CDR2 ANQGSEA. V was cut by 3 bases and J by 2 bases, with 8 bases left in between. The CDR3 reads CSVDLGTGNTIYF. The CDR3 DNA is TGCAGCGTTGACCTAGGGACTGGAAACACCATATATTTT.

With respect to this clonotype: One end of the junction fails to match germline, which may point to a read error. J is TRBJ2-3 and V is TRBV3-1; unclear D gene. The CDR3 totals 16 residues. Germline-derived CDR1 and CDR2 are LGHDT and YNNKEL (reference sequence). This chain's CDR3 is CAGSQDVGIHTDTQYF. CDR3 nucleotide sequence: TGTGCCGGCAGCCAAGATGTAGGAATCCACACAGATACGCAGTATTTT.